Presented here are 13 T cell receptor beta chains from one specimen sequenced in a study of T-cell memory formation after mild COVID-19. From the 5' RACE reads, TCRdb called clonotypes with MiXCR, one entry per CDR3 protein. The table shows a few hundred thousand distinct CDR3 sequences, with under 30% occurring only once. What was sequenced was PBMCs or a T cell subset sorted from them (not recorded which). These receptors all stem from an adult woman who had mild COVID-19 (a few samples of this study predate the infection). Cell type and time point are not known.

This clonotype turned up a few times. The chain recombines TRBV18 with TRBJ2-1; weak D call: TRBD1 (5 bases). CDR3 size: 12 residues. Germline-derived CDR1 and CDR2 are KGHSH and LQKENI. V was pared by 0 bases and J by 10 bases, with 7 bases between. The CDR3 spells CASSPPAGEQFF. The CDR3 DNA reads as TGTGCCAGCTCACCACCGGCAGGGGAGCAGTTCTTC.

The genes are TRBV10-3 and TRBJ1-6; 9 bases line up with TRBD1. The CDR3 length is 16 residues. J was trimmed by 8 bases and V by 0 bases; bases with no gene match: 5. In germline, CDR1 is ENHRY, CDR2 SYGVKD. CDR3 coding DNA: TGTGCCATCAGTGAGTCCCGACAGGGGGGGGATTCACCCCTCCACTTT. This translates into CAISESRQGGDSPLHF.

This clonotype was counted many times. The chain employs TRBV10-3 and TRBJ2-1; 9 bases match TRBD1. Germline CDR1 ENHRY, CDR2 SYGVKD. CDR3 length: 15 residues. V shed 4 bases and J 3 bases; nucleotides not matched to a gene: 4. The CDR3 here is CAISADRGLYNEQFF. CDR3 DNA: TGTGCCATCAGTGCGGACAGGGGACTCTACAATGAGCAGTTCTTC.

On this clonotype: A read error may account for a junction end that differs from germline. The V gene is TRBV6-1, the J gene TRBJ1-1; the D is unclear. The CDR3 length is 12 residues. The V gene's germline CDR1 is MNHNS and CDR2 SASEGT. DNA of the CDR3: TGTGCCAGCAGTGAAAGGCCGGGAGTAACCGGGTTT. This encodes CASSERPGVTGF.

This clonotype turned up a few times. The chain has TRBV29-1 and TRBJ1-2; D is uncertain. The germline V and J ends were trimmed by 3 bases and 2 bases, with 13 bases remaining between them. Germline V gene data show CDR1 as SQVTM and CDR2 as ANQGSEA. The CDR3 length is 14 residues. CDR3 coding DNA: TGCAGCGTTGATGGCCCAATACCGAACTATGGCTACACCTTC. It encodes CSVDGPIPNYGYTF.

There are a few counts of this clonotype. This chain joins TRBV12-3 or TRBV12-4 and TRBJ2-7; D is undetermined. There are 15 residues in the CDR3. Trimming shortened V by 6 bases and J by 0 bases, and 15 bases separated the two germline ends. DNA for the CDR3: TGTGCCAGCAGCCCGAGTACGGCGAGCTCCTACGAGCAGTACTTC. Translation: CASSPSTASSYEQYF.

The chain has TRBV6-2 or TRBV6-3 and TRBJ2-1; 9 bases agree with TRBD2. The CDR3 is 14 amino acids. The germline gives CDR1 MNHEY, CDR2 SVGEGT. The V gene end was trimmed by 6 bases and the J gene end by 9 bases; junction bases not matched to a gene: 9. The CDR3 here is CASSLSGSFREQFF. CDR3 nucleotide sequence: TGTGCCAGCAGCCTTAGCGGGAGTTTTCGTGAGCAGTTCTTC.

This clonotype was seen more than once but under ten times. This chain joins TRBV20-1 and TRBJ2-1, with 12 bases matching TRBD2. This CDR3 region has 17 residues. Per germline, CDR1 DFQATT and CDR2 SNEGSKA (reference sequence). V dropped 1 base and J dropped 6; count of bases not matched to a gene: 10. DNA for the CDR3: TGCAGTGCTAGAGGACTAGCGGGAGCGTATAGGGTCAATGAGCAGTTCTTC. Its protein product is CSARGLAGAYRVNEQFF.

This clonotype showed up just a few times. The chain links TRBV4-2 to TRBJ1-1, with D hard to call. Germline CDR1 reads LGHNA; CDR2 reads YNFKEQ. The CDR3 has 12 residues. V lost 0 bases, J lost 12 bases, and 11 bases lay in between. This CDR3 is CASSQDLGKSFF. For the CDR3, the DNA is TGTGCCAGCAGCCAAGATTTGGGAAAGTCTTTCTTT.

CDR3 amino acids: CSASQDTEAFF. The CDR3 DNA reads TGCAGTGCAAGCCAGGACACTGAAGCTTTCTTT. The chain links TRBV20-1 to TRBJ1-1; the D is unclear. Trimming took off 6 bases at V and 3 bases at J, with 8 bases between the two ends. The germline gives CDR1 DFQATT, CDR2 SNEGSKA (reference sequence). There are 11 residues in the CDR3.

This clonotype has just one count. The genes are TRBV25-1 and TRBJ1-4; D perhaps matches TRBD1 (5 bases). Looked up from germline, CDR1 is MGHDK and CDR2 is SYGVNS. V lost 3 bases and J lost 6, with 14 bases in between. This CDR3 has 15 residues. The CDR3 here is CASSEGTWKDEKLFF. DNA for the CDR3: TGTGCCAGCAGTGAGGGGACTTGGAAGGATGAAAAACTGTTTTTT.

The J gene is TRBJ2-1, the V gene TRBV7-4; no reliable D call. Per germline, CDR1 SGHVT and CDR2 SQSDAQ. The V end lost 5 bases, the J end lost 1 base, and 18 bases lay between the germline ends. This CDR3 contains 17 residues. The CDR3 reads CASSPRCGDGSYNEQFF. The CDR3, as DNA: TGTGCCAGCAGCCCTCGGTGCGGCGACGGTTCCTACAATGAGCAGTTCTTC.

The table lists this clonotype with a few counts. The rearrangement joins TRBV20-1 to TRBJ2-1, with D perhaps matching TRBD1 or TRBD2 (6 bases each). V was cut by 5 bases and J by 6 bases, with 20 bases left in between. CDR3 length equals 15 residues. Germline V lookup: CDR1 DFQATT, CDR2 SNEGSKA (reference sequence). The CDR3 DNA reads TGCAGTGCTGGCAATGGCTTAGGGGGGCCCAATGAGCAGTTCTTC. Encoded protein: CSAGNGLGGPNEQFF.